The 2 T cell receptor beta chains presented below share a single source sample, sequenced in a study of glioma-infiltrating T cells after dendritic cell vaccination. Sequencing was performed with immunoSEQ multiplex PCR; in TCRdb, only in-frame clones are kept and a portion is missing. The sample lists about 100,000 clones; around three quarters were seen once. The material sequenced was blood, taken before dendritic cell vaccination. These receptors were collected from a human donor with glioblastoma.

The chain is built from TRBV14 and TRBJ1-1; D uncertain. CDR3 size: 11 residues. V was shortened by 3 bases and J by 4 bases, with 3 bases between the two germline ends. CDR1 is SGHDN and CDR2 is FVKESK in the germline V gene. In DNA form, the CDR3 reads TGTGCCAGCAGCCATAGCACTGAAGCTTTCTTT. It translates to CASSHSTEAFF. Complete variable domain (other parts from reference TRBV14 and TRBJ1-1): EAGVTQFPSHSVIEKGQTVTLRCDPISGHDNLYWYRRVMGKEIKFLLHFVKESKQDESGMPNNRFLAERTGGTYSTLKVQPAELEDSGVYFCASSHSTEAFFGQGTRLTVV.

The rearrangement joins TRBV28 to TRBJ2-2, with TRBD2 as a possible D gene (6 bases). Germline CDR1 reads MDHEN; CDR2 reads SYDVKM. The germline V and J ends were trimmed by 5 bases and 1 base, with 11 bases remaining between them. The CDR3 extends over 15 amino acids. The CDR3 nucleotides read TGTGCCAGCAGTCCCTCGACTAGGAACACCGGGGAGCTGTTTTTT. Protein sequence: CASSPSTRNTGELFF. The variable domain in full, with the rest retrieved from reference TRBV28 and TRBJ2-2, is DVKVTQSSRYLVKRTGEKVFLECVQDMDHENMFWYRQDPGLGLRLIYFSYDVKMKEKGDIPEGYSVSREKKERFSLILESASTNQTSMYLCASSPSTRNTGELFFGEGSRLTVL.